Presented here are 30 T cell receptor beta chains from one specimen sequenced in a study of cytomegalovirus exposure and HLA in healthy donors. Profiled with immunoSEQ multiplex PCR; TCRdb holds only in-frame clones, not every one. The sample holds 110,000 or so clones; about 90% are singletons and the top ten take roughly 2.2%. The sample comprised PBMCs. Receptors were obtained from a woman under 30 in good health and CMV-seronegative.

The gene calls are TRBV28 and TRBJ2-1; D unresolved. There are 13 residues in the CDR3. CDR1 MDHEN and CDR2 SYDVKM come from the germline V gene. Trimming took 8 bases from V and 12 from J, leaving 20 bases between them. This CDR3 is CASSLWAVKWQFF. CDR3 bases: TGTGCCAGCTCCCTTTGGGCTGTGAAATGGCAGTTCTTC.

This rearrangement joins TRBV19 to TRBJ2-6; tentatively, D is TRBD2 (5 bases). CDR1 LNHDA and CDR2 SQIVND come from the germline V gene (reference sequence). The CDR3 has 16 residues. Between the trimmed V and J ends, which lost 9 bases and 2 bases, there was a span of 17 bases. The DNA of the CDR3 is TGTGCCAGCTCTAACTGGGCGGGCGCTGGGGCCAACGTCCTGACTTTC. It codes for CASSNWAGAGANVLTF.

V usage is TRBV18 and J usage is TRBJ2-1; 9 nucleotides line up with TRBD2. V lost 2 bases to trimming and J lost 11 bases; unmatched junction nucleotides: 10. Germline-derived CDR1 and CDR2 are KGHSH and LQKENI. The CDR3 totals 15 residues. CDR3 region: CASSPSGLADTKQFF. The CDR3 DNA sequence: TGTGCCAGCTCACCATCGGGACTAGCTGATACGAAGCAGTTCTTC.

This chain uses TRBV30 with TRBJ1-2, with no clear D. This CDR3 has 15 residues. CDR1 GTSNPN and CDR2 SVGIG come from the germline V gene (reference sequence). V shed 0 bases and J shed 4 bases, with 15 bases lying between them. The DNA for the CDR3 is TGTGCCTGGAGTGTACTTTCGTCAGGCCCCTATGGCTACACCTTC. Amino acids: CAWSVLSSGPYGYTF.

The genes are TRBV5-6 and TRBJ2-1; 9 bases align to TRBD2. With 1 base clipped from V and 5 bases from J, the junction kept 4 bases outside the gene matches. Looked up from germline, CDR1 is SGHDT and CDR2 is YYEEEE. CDR3 length equals 15 residues. The CDR3 DNA reads TGTGCCAGCAGCTTGCAGCGGGGGGCCCACAATGAGCAGTTCTTC. Amino acids: CASSLQRGAHNEQFF. Based on the CDR3 plus reference TRBV5-6 and TRBJ2-1, the full variable domain is DAGVTQSPTHLIKTRGQQVTLRCSPKSGHDTVSWYQQALGQGPQFIFQYYEEEERQRGNFPDRFSGHQFPNYSSELNVNALLLGDSALYLCASSLQRGAHNEQFFGPGTRLTVL.

The chain employs TRBV27 and TRBJ2-7; no definite D call. Trimming removed 5 bases from V and 0 bases from J, with 11 bases in between. CDR3 size: 14 residues. Germline CDR1 and CDR2: MNHEY and SMNVEV (reference sequence). CDR3 nucleotides: TGTGCCAGCAGTCCCGGTCTTTACTCCTACGAGCAGTACTTC. Translating gives CASSPGLYSYEQYF.

The V gene is TRBV2, the J gene TRBJ1-4; D ambiguous. The CDR3 length is 14 residues. Germline V CDR1 and CDR2: SNHLY, FYNNEI. With 5 bases removed from V and 0 bases from J, the gap between germline ends came to 7 bases. The CDR3 spells CASSSTATNEKLFF. The CDR3 DNA follows: TGTGCCAGCAGTAGTACAGCAACTAATGAAAAACTGTTTTTT.

The chain links TRBV30 to TRBJ2-3; 7 bases agree with TRBD1. CDR3 length equals 15 residues. After removal of 0 bases from V and 5 bases from J, the junction contained 8 bases not matched to a gene. Germline CDR1 is GTSNPN and CDR2 is SVGIG (reference sequence). CDR3 loop: CAWSVGDSSGDTQYF. CDR3 nucleotide sequence: TGTGCCTGGAGTGTAGGGGACAGTTCGGGAGATACGCAGTATTTT.

V gene TRBV6-4 combines with J gene TRBJ2-3; D perhaps matches TRBD2 (6 bases). Trimming pared 8 bases from V and 5 bases from J, leaving 11 bases between. The length of the CDR3 is 12 residues. The V gene's germline CDR1 is MRHNA and CDR2 SNTAGT. In DNA form, the CDR3 reads TGTGCCAGCCGCGGGGATAGAGATACGCAGTATTTT. Translation gives CASRGDRDTQYF.

The chain uses TRBV4-3 and TRBJ1-6; 8 nucleotides align to TRBD1. With V trimmed by 0 bases and J by 15 bases, 13 bases remained unmatched. The CDR3 has 16 amino acids. Germline loops: CDR1 LGHNA, CDR2 YSLEER. In nucleotides, the CDR3 is TGCGCCAGCAGCCAAGAAAGGGGACAGGCCCTTATACTCCTCCACTTT. Translating it yields CASSQERGQALILLHF.

The chain joins TRBV2 to TRBJ2-3; 12 bases are a match to TRBD2. Germline V gives CDR1 SNHLY, CDR2 FYNNEI. This CDR3 is 16 amino acids long. V trimming: 7 bases; J trimming: 2 bases; junction bases outside the gene matches: 7. CDR3: CASKSLAGGYTDTQYF. The CDR3 nucleotides are TGTGCCAGCAAATCACTAGCGGGGGGATACACAGATACGCAGTATTTT. Looking up the rest from reference TRBV2 and TRBJ2-3 gives the full variable domain: EPEVTQTPSHQVTQMGQEVILRCVPISNHLYFYWYRQILGQKVEFLVSFYNNEISEKSEIFDDQFSVERPDGSNFTLKIRSTKLEDSAMYFCASKSLAGGYTDTQYFGPGTRLTVL.

This clone was picked up many times. V gene TRBV9 combines with J gene TRBJ2-1, with TRBD2 identical over 10 bases. The germline gives CDR1 SGDLS, CDR2 YYNGEE. V lost 4 bases to trimming and J lost 10 bases; unmatched junction nucleotides: 8. The CDR3 is made up of 14 amino acids. CDR3 in amino acids: CASSTAGGPREQFF. The DNA of the CDR3 is TGTGCCAGCAGCACAGCGGGGGGGCCGAGGGAGCAGTTCTTC.

The chain joins TRBV23-1 to TRBJ2-7, with TRBD1 matching over 11 bases. TRBV23-1 is placed among ORFs of uncertain function. The junction had 14 bases not matched to a gene; V was cut back by 3 bases and J by 4 bases. The CDR3 consists of 18 residues. The chain's CDR3 is CASSHRRAIRDRGYEQYF. CDR3 nucleotide sequence: TGCGCCAGCAGTCACCGACGAGCCATCCGGGACAGGGGGTACGAGCAGTACTTC.

This rearrangement joins TRBV5-1 to TRBJ1-1, with D possibly TRBD1 on 6 matching bases. Trimming removed 4 bases from V and 2 bases from J, with 15 bases in between. CDR1 is SGHRS, CDR2 YFSETQ, per germline. This CDR3 has 15 residues. CDR3 sequence: CASSKVDSRNTEAFF. DNA for the CDR3: TGCGCCAGCAGCAAAGTGGACAGTCGCAACACTGAAGCTTTCTTT. The variable domain in full, completed from reference TRBV5-1 and TRBJ1-1, reads KAGVTQTPRYLIKTRGQQVTLSCSPISGHRSVSWYQQTPGQGLQFLFEYFSETQRNKGNFPGRFSGRQFSNSRSEMNVSTLELGDSALYLCASSKVDSRNTEAFFGQGTRLTVV.

The chain joins TRBV5-1 to TRBJ1-2; D ambiguous. CDR1 SGHRS and CDR2 YFSETQ come from the germline V gene. CDR3 length: 15 amino acids. The V gene lost 4 bases and the J gene lost 3 bases, with 16 bases spanning the gap. CDR3 coding DNA: TGCGCCAGCAGCCCTGGTGGGGAGCCATACTATGGCTACACCTTC. Its protein is CASSPGGEPYYGYTF.

This chain joins TRBV7-7 and TRBJ2-2; perhaps TRBD2 as D (7 bases). CDR3 length: 16 amino acids. Germline V gives CDR1 SSHAT, CDR2 FNYEAQ (reference sequence). The V and J ends lost 4 bases and 6 bases respectively, with 18 bases between them. The CDR3 reads CASSSDLQGGSGELFF. CDR3 in DNA: TGTGCCAGCAGCTCTGATTTACAGGGAGGGTCCGGGGAGCTGTTTTTT.

The rearrangement uses TRBV9 and TRBJ1-2, with TRBD1 as a possible D gene (5 bases). Trimming pared 0 bases from V and 7 bases from J, leaving 16 bases between. CDR1 is SGDLS and CDR2 is YYNGEE in the germline V gene. The CDR3 is 15 residues long. The CDR3 spells CASSVGGNHLSGYTF. As DNA, the CDR3 is TGTGCCAGCAGCGTAGGGGGCAACCACCTTAGTGGCTACACCTTC.

The CDR3 DNA reads TGTGCCTGGACACCGGGGGGCCCAGCAGATACGCAGTATTTT. Translation gives CAWTPGGPADTQYF. The rearrangement joins TRBV30 to TRBJ2-3, with D perhaps TRBD2 (7 bases). The V gene's germline CDR1 is GTSNPN and CDR2 SVGIG (reference sequence). Trimming shortened V by 4 bases and J by 4 bases, and 15 bases separated the two germline ends. CDR3 length equals 14 residues.

The chain links TRBV21-1 to TRBJ1-5. TRBV21-1 counts as a pseudogene. The CDR3 loop spans 15 amino acids. The CDR3 spells CASSKGAGEGQPQHF. Written as DNA, the CDR3 is TGTGCCAGCAGCAAAGGCGCCGGGGAGGGTCAGCCCCAGCATTTT.

This chain's CDR3 is CAWSTGGSGQPQHF. The CDR3 DNA reads as TGTGCCTGGTCTACAGGGGGTTCTGGTCAGCCCCAGCATTTT. The chain links TRBV30 to TRBJ1-5; 8 bases match TRBD1. CDR3 length: 14 residues. Germline values: CDR1 GTSNPN, CDR2 SVGIG (reference sequence). The J segment lost 6 bases and the V segment lost 5 bases, leaving 9 bases of the junction unmatched.

This rearrangement joins TRBV9 to TRBJ1-2; the match to TRBD1 covers 9 bases. With 3 bases clipped from V and 3 bases from J, the junction kept 3 bases outside the gene matches. CDR1 is SGDLS, CDR2 YYNGEE, per germline. CDR3 length: 14 residues. DNA for the CDR3: TGTGCCAGCAGCGCGGACAGGGGAGACTATGGCTACACCTTC. Translating gives CASSADRGDYGYTF.

The chain joins TRBV10-2 to TRBJ1-1; TRBD1 is a possible D gene (6 bases). V was pared by 5 bases and J by 5 bases, with 6 bases between. The CDR3 extends over 11 amino acids. Germline-derived CDR1 and CDR2 are WSHSY and SAAADI. The CDR3 sequence is CASSQGTEAFF. The DNA for the CDR3 is TGCGCCAGCAGTCAGGGGACTGAAGCTTTCTTT.

CDR3 in amino acids: CASSQGTSAYYNEQFF. The CDR3 DNA sequence: TGTGCCAGCAGCCAAGGGACTAGCGCCTACTACAATGAGCAGTTCTTC. The V and J genes are TRBV4-2 and TRBJ2-1; 9 bases map to TRBD2. From germline, CDR1 is LGHNA and CDR2 YNFKEQ. The CDR3 contains 16 residues. V shed 1 base and J 3 bases; nucleotides not matched to a gene: 4.

The chain is built from TRBV28 and TRBJ1-1, with D unresolved. CDR3 size: 14 residues. From germline, CDR1 is MDHEN and CDR2 SYDVKM. Trimming shortened V by 5 bases and J by 1 base, and 11 bases separated the two germline ends. For the CDR3, the DNA is TGTGCCAGCAGTGCTCCCGGGTCGAACACTGAAGCTTTCTTT. It codes for CASSAPGSNTEAFF.

The chain employs TRBV6-6 and TRBJ2-4; the D gene is possibly TRBD2 (5 bases). Trimming took 6 bases from V and 8 from J, leaving 11 bases between them. CDR1 MNHNY and CDR2 SVGAGI come from the germline V gene (reference sequence). The CDR3 has 12 amino acids. The CDR3 region is CASSSGMDIQYF. Here the CDR3 DNA reads TGTGCCAGCAGCTCGGGGATGGACATTCAGTACTTC.

The chain couples TRBV27 to TRBJ1-1, with D maybe TRBD1 (6 bases). This CDR3 spans 15 amino acids. Germline V gene lookup returns CDR1 MNHEY and CDR2 SMNVEV (reference sequence). Trimming left V 5 bases short and J 1 base short, with 14 bases between. CDR3 amino acids: CASSGQSQSNTEAFF. CDR3 in DNA: TGTGCCAGCAGTGGACAGTCCCAATCGAACACTGAAGCTTTCTTT.

The chain joins TRBV27 to TRBJ1-1, with a weak D call TRBD1 (5 bases). This CDR3 has 14 residues. The V end was cut by 2 bases, the J end by 0 bases, with 7 bases between. CDR1 and CDR2 (germline): MNHEY, SMNVEV (reference sequence). The CDR3 region is CASSLGRVNTEAFF. The CDR3 region has the DNA TGTGCCAGCAGTTTAGGCAGGGTGAACACTGAAGCTTTCTTT.

This rearrangement joins TRBV6-1 to TRBJ2-5; TRBD2 matches 7 bases. The length of the CDR3 is 13 residues. With V trimmed by 6 bases and J by 2 bases, 3 bases remained unmatched. Per germline, CDR1 MNHNS and CDR2 SASEGT. The CDR3 protein is CASRRGTQETQYF. CDR3 nucleotide sequence: TGTGCCAGCAGGCGGGGGACGCAAGAGACCCAGTACTTC.

This clone came up a few times. The chain employs TRBV30 and TRBJ1-5; a weak D match, TRBD1 (6 bases). Trimming left V 3 bases short and J 6 bases short, with 12 bases between. The CDR3 length is 13 residues. Germline V CDR1 and CDR2: GTSNPN, SVGIG (reference sequence). CDR3: CAWRAGGGQPQHF. CDR3 bases: TGTGCCTGGAGGGCGGGGGGCGGTCAGCCCCAGCATTTT. The complete variable domain, with remaining parts taken from reference TRBV30 and TRBJ1-5, reads SQTIHQWPATLVQPVGSPLSLECTVEGTSNPNLYWYRQAAGRGLQLLFYSVGIGQISSEVPQNLSASRPQDRQFILSSKKLLLSDSGFYLCAWRAGGGQPQHFGDGTRLSIL.

This clone has a single count. The rearrangement joins TRBV4-2 to TRBJ2-7; D call uncertain. The V end lost 4 bases, the J end lost 2 bases, and 15 bases lay between the germline ends. This CDR3 has 15 residues. CDR1 is LGHNA, CDR2 YNFKEQ, per germline. The CDR3 DNA is TGTGCCAGCAGCCCCCGTCTCCTAGATCCCTACGAGCAGTACTTC. Amino acid sequence: CASSPRLLDPYEQYF.